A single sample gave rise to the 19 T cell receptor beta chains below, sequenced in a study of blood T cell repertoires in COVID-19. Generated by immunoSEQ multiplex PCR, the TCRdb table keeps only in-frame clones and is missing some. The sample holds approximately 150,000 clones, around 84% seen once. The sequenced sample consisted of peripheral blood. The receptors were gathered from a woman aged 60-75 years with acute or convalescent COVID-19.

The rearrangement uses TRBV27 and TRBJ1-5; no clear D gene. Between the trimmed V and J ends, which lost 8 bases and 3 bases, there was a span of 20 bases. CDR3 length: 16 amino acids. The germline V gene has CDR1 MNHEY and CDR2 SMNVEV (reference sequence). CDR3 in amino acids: CASAAGGSRINQPQHF. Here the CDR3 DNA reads TGTGCCAGCGCGGCAGGAGGGAGCAGGATCAATCAGCCCCAGCATTTT.

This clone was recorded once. The CDR3 region is CASSLAGDTQYF. CDR3 sequence (DNA): TGCGCCAGCAGCTTGGCGGGGGATACGCAGTATTTT. The chain is built from TRBV5-1 and TRBJ2-3, with a weak D call TRBD2 (5 bases). Trimming shortened V by 0 bases and J by 6 bases, and 5 bases separated the two germline ends. CDR3 size: 12 residues. Germline assignment: CDR1 SGHRS and CDR2 YFSETQ.

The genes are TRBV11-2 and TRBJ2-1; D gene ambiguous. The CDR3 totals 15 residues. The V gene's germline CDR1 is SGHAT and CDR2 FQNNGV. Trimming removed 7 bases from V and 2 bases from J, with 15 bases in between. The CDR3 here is CASTQVLATYNEQFF. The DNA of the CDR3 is TGTGCCAGCACCCAGGTACTGGCAACCTACAATGAGCAGTTCTTC.

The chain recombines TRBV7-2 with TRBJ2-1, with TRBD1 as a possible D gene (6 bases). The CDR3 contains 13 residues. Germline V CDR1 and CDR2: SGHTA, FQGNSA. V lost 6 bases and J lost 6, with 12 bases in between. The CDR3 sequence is CASRGAATNEQFF. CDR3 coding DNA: TGTGCCAGCAGGGGGGCAGCGACCAATGAGCAGTTCTTC. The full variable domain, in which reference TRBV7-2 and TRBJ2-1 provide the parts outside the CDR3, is GAGVSQSPSNKVTEKGKDVELRCDPISGHTALYWYRQSLGQGLEFLIYFQGNSAPDKSGLPSDRFSAERTGGSVSTLTIQRTQQEDSAVYLCASRGAATNEQFFGPGTRLTVL.

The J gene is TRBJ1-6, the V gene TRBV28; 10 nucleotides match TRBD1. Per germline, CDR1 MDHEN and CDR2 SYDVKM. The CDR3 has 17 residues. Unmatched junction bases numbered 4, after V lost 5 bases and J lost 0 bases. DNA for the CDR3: TGTGCCAGCAGTCCAGACAGGGGGCCCTCCTATAATTCACCCCTCCACTTT. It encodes CASSPDRGPSYNSPLHF.

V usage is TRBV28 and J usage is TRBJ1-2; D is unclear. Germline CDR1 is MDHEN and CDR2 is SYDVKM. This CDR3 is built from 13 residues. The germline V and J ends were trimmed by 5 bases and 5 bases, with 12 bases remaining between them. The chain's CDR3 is CASSTSRGYGYTF. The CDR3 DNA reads TGTGCCAGCAGTACCTCGCGAGGGTATGGCTACACCTTC.

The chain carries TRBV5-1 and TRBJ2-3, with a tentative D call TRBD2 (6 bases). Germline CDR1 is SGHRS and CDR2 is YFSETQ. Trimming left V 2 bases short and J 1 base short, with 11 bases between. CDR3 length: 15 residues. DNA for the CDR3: TGCGCCAGCAGCTTTGGGGGGACGGGCACAGATACGCAGTATTTT. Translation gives CASSFGGTGTDTQYF.

CDR3 residues: CASSQDRGQGAANTEAFF. Here the CDR3 DNA reads TGCGCCAGCAGCCAAGATCGGGGACAGGGGGCTGCCAACACTGAAGCTTTCTTT. V is TRBV4-1 and J is TRBJ1-1; 12 nucleotides align to TRBD1. Germline V CDR1 and CDR2: MGHRA, YSYEKL. V shed 0 bases, J shed 2 bases, and the junction held 7 bases outside the gene matches. The CDR3 loop spans 18 amino acids.

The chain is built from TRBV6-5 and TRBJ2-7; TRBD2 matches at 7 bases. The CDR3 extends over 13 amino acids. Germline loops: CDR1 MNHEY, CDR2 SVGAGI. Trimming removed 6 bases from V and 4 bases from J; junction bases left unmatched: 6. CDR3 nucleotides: TGTGCCAGCAGGTTAGCTAGCGGATACGAGCAGTACTTC. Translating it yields CASRLASGYEQYF.

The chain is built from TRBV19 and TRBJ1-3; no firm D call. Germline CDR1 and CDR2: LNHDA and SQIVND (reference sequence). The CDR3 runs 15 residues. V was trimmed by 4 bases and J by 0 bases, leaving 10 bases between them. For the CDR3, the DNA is TGTGCCAGTAGTAGAGGTAGTAGCTCTGGAAACACCATATATTTT. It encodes CASSRGSSSGNTIYF.

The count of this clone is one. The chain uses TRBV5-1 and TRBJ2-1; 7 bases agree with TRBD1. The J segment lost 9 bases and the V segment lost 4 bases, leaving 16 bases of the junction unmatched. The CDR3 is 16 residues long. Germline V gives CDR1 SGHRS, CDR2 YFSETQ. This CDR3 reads CASSTTPVVQGSEQFF. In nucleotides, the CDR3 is TGCGCCAGCAGCACGACACCCGTCGTACAGGGGAGTGAGCAGTTCTTC.

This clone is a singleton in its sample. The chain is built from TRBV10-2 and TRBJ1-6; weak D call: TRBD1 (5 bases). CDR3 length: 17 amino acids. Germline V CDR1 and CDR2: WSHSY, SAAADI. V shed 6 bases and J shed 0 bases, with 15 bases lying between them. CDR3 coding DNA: TGCGCCAGCAGCCCTTTGGACACTTACTCCTATAATTCACCCCTCCACTTT. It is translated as CASSPLDTYSYNSPLHF.

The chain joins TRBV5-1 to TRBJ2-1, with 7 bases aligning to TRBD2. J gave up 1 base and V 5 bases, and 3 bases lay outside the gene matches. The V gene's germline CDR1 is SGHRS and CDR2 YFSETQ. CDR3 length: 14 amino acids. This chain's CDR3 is CASRGGRSYNEQFF. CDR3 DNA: TGCGCCAGCAGGGGGGGGAGGTCCTACAATGAGCAGTTCTTC.

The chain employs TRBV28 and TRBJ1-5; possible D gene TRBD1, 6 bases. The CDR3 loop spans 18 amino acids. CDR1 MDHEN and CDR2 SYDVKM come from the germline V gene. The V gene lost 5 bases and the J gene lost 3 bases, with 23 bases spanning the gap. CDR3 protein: CASSHERGRGRNNQPQHF. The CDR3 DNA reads TGTGCCAGCAGTCACGAACGAGGCAGGGGAAGGAACAATCAGCCCCAGCATTTT.

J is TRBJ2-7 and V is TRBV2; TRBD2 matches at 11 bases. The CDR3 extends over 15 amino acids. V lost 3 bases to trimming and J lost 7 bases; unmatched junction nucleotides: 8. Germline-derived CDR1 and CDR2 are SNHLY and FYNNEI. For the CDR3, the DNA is TGTGCCAGCAGTGAGGTACTAGCGGGGGCGGGGGAGCAGTACTTC. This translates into CASSEVLAGAGEQYF.

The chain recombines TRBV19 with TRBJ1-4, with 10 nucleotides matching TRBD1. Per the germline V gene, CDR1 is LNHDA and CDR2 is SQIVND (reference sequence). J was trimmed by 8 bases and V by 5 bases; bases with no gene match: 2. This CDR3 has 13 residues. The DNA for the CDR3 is TGTGCCAGTAGTCGGACAGGGGGAGAAAAACTGTTTTTT. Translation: CASSRTGGEKLFF.

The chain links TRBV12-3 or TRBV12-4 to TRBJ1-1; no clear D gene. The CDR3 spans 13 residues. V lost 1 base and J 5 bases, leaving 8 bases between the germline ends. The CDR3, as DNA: TGTGCCAGCAGTTTAGGTCAGGTTACTGAAGCTTTCTTT. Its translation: CASSLGQVTEAFF.

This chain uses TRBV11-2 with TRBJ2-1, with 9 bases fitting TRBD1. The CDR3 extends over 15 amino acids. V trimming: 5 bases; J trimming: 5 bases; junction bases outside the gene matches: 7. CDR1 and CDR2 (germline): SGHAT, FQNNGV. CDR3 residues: CASSVDRGRNNEQFF. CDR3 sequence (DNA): TGTGCCAGCAGCGTTGACAGGGGGAGAAACAATGAGCAGTTCTTC.

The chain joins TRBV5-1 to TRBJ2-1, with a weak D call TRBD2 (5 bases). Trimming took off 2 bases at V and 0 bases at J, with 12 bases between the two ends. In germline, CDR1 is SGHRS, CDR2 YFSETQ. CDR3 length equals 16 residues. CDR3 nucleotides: TGCGCCAGCAGCTTCGGACTTCCTAGCTCCTACAATGAGCAGTTCTTC. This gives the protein CASSFGLPSSYNEQFF. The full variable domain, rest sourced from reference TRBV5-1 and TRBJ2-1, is KAGVTQTPRYLIKTRGQQVTLSCSPISGHRSVSWYQQTPGQGLQFLFEYFSETQRNKGNFPGRFSGRQFSNSRSEMNVSTLELGDSALYLCASSFGLPSSYNEQFFGPGTRLTVL.